Each of the 28 T cell receptor beta chains below was sequenced from the same sample in a study of control samples from healthy donors and cancer patients. Only in-frame clones appear in the TCRdb table, and some are missing; sequencing was by immunoSEQ multiplex PCR. The sample contains some 200,000 clones, around 93% of which appear only once. The specimen sequenced was blood. Receptors originate from a young man in good health.

The V and J genes are TRBV6-2 or TRBV6-3 and TRBJ2-1; 10 nucleotides align to TRBD2. CDR1 and CDR2 from the germline V gene are MNHEY and SVGEGT. The CDR3 contains 17 residues. Trimming at V came to 0 bases and at J to 3 bases, leaving 5 bases not matched to a gene. The CDR3 coding sequence is TGTGCCAGCAGTTACTCGCTTAGCGGGGGGATCTACAATGAGCAGTTCTTC. It yields the protein CASSYSLSGGIYNEQFF.

This rearrangement joins TRBV18 to TRBJ2-1, with D unresolved. The CDR3 has 13 residues. CDR1 and CDR2 (germline): KGHSH, LQKENI. Between the trimmed V and J ends, which lost 0 bases and 9 bases, there was a span of 9 bases. The CDR3 sequence: CASSPPSLSEQFF. Here the CDR3 DNA reads TGTGCCAGCTCACCACCCTCCCTCTCTGAGCAGTTCTTC.

This chain uses TRBV7-2 with TRBJ1-1, with D hard to call. The CDR3 sequence is 15 residues long. Deletions cut 1 base from V and 1 base from J, with 10 bases between. Germline V gene data show CDR1 as SGHTA and CDR2 as FQGNSA. This chain's CDR3 is CASSLGAARNTEAFF. The DNA for the CDR3 is TGTGCCAGCAGCTTAGGGGCAGCACGGAACACTGAAGCTTTCTTT.

The chain employs TRBV29-1 and TRBJ2-3; 12 bases align to TRBD2. The J segment lost 14 bases and the V segment lost 7 bases, leaving 13 bases of the junction unmatched. The CDR3 has 13 amino acids. Germline CDR1 is SQVTM and CDR2 is ANQGSEA. The CDR3 spells CSAGTLAGGGPYF. Here the CDR3 DNA reads TGCAGCGCCGGAACACTAGCGGGGGGCGGCCCGTATTTT.

The V and J genes are TRBV9 and TRBJ1-2, with D perhaps matching TRBD1 (5 bases). Trimming took off 2 bases at V and 4 bases at J, with 12 bases between the two ends. Germline lookup yields CDR1 SGDLS and CDR2 YYNGEE. The CDR3 is 14 amino acids. The CDR3 loop reads CASSVSLTVYGYTF. CDR3 in DNA: TGTGCCAGCAGCGTGAGTCTGACAGTCTATGGCTACACCTTC.

In regard to this clone: The sample contains more than one DNA sequence encoding this CDR3. CDR3 protein: CSVGTGYGYTF. DNA for the CDR3: TGCAGCGTGGGGACGGGCTATGGCTACACCTTC. The J gene is TRBJ1-2, the V gene TRBV29-1; TRBD1 might be the D (5 bases). The V and J ends lost 6 bases and 4 bases respectively, with 9 bases between them. Per the germline V gene, CDR1 is SQVTM and CDR2 is ANQGSEA. The CDR3 spans 11 residues.

The chain combines TRBV2 with TRBJ2-1; 9 bases are a match to TRBD1. CDR3 length: 15 residues. The V gene's germline CDR1 is SNHLY and CDR2 FYNNEI. Losses at the gene ends were 6 bases for V and 0 bases for J; bases not matched to a gene: 3. CDR3 amino acids: CASRKGQGSYNEQFF. CDR3 DNA: TGTGCCAGCAGGAAGGGACAGGGCTCCTACAATGAGCAGTTCTTC. The full variable domain, with the rest looked up from reference TRBV2 and TRBJ2-1, is EPEVTQTPSHQVTQMGQEVILRCVPISNHLYFYWYRQILGQKVEFLVSFYNNEISEKSEIFDDQFSVERPDGSNFTLKIRSTKLEDSAMYFCASRKGQGSYNEQFFGPGTRLTVL.

This sequence joins TRBV7-9 and TRBJ1-2; a possible D gene is TRBD1 (5 bases). This CDR3 has 13 amino acids. V was trimmed by 2 bases and J by 8 bases, leaving 12 bases between them. CDR1 is SEHNR and CDR2 is FQNEAQ in the germline V gene (reference sequence). In DNA form, the CDR3 reads TGTGCCAGCAGCTTATTAGCGGGGCAGGGCTACACCTTC. Translation gives CASSLLAGQGYTF.

This sequence joins TRBV19 and TRBJ2-1, with D tentatively TRBD1 (5 bases). The CDR3 is 14 residues long. Germline CDR1 and CDR2: LNHDA and SQIVND (reference sequence). The germline V and J ends were trimmed by 6 bases and 5 bases, with 14 bases remaining between them. The CDR3 sequence: CASSRRVGDNEQFF. CDR3 nucleotide sequence: TGTGCCAGTAGCCGCAGGGTCGGTGACAATGAGCAGTTCTTC.

The chain employs TRBV6-6 and TRBJ1-3, with TRBD1 matching over 8 bases. This CDR3 spans 19 amino acids. V lost 5 bases and J lost 0; bases outside the gene matches: 15. Germline V gene lookup returns CDR1 MNHNY and CDR2 SVGAGI (reference sequence). The CDR3 nucleotides are TGTGCCAGCAGTCATAGCAGGGACAGGCGAACCATCTCTGGAAACACCATATATTTT. This translates into CASSHSRDRRTISGNTIYF.

The rearrangement uses TRBV5-1 and TRBJ2-1, with 9 positions matching TRBD2. V was pared by 2 bases and J by 1 base, with 4 bases of the junction left unmatched. The germline gives CDR1 SGHRS, CDR2 YFSETQ. The length of the CDR3 is 16 residues. The chain's CDR3 is CASSFGGGDSYNEQFF. CDR3 bases: TGCGCCAGCAGCTTTGGCGGGGGGGATTCCTACAATGAGCAGTTCTTC.

This rearrangement joins TRBV4-1 to TRBJ2-5; D is possibly TRBD2 (7 bases). The length of the CDR3 is 15 residues. Trimming removed 2 bases from V and 5 bases from J, with 15 bases in between. Germline V gives CDR1 MGHRA, CDR2 YSYEKL. CDR3 residues: CASSQSRGGLETQYF. In DNA, the CDR3 is TGCGCCAGCAGCCAATCGAGGGGGGGCCTGGAGACCCAGTACTTC.

This clone was recorded only once. The chain combines TRBV9 with TRBJ1-2; 7 nucleotides match TRBD1. The CDR3 extends over 17 amino acids. Per the germline V gene, CDR1 is SGDLS and CDR2 is YYNGEE. With 0 bases clipped from V and 3 bases from J, the junction kept 11 bases outside the gene matches. The CDR3 DNA follows: TGTGCCAGCAGCGTAGTAGAAGGAGGGGGCAGATACTATGGCTACACCTTC. Its protein product is CASSVVEGGGRYYGYTF.

The rearrangement links TRBV6-2 or TRBV6-3 to TRBJ2-2, with D unclear. This CDR3 contains 15 residues. Germline V gene sequence: CDR1 MNHEY, CDR2 SVGEGT. V lost 1 base, J lost 5 bases, and 11 bases lay in between. CDR3 nucleotide sequence: TGTGCCAGCAGTTACTTGCGACAAAGTACCGGGGAGCTGTTTTTT. Its translation: CASSYLRQSTGELFF.

This clone was seen only a few times. The chain recombines TRBV6-4 with TRBJ2-2, with TRBD1 matching over 11 bases. With V trimmed by 2 bases and J by 4 bases, 0 bases remained unmatched. CDR1 and CDR2 (germline): MRHNA, SNTAGT. The CDR3 covers 15 residues. The DNA of the CDR3 is TGTGCCAGCAGTGACGGGACAGGGGGCACCGGGGAGCTGTTTTTT. Its translation: CASSDGTGGTGELFF.

V is TRBV4-1 and J is TRBJ2-2; tentatively, D is TRBD2 (7 bases). The CDR3 extends over 18 amino acids. Germline CDR1 MGHRA, CDR2 YSYEKL. V was clipped by 0 bases and J by 6 bases, with 20 bases between them. CDR3 nucleotides: TGCGCCAGCAGCCAAGAGAGGGGAGAGGGGGGGGCGGCCGGGGAGCTGTTTTTT. Its protein is CASSQERGEGGAAGELFF.

This chain links TRBV6-4 with TRBJ2-6; possibly TRBD1 for D (6 bases). CDR1 is MRHNA and CDR2 is SNTAGT in the germline V gene. CDR3 size: 16 residues. Trimming shortened V by 4 bases and J by 4 bases, and 14 bases separated the two germline ends. The CDR3 bases are TGTGCCAGCAGTGCCAAACCAGGGGTCGGGGCCAACGTCCTGACTTTC. Translated: CASSAKPGVGANVLTF.

The chain couples TRBV7-9 to TRBJ2-1; weak D call: TRBD1 (6 bases). CDR1 and CDR2 (germline): SEHNR, FQNEAQ (reference sequence). CDR3 length equals 15 residues. V was trimmed by 5 bases and J by 8 bases, leaving 19 bases between them. The chain's CDR3 is CASSPRQAWDDEQFF. The CDR3 DNA is TGTGCCAGCAGCCCGAGACAGGCCTGGGACGATGAGCAGTTCTTC.

The chain links TRBV29-1 to TRBJ2-7; 9 bases map to TRBD1. The germline gives CDR1 SQVTM, CDR2 ANQGSEA. The J segment lost 6 bases and the V segment lost 7 bases, leaving 13 bases of the junction unmatched. The CDR3 has 14 residues. CDR3 residues: CSALFFGTGSEQYF. CDR3 nucleotide sequence: TGCAGCGCCCTGTTTTTTGGGACAGGGAGCGAGCAGTACTTC.

The rearrangement joins TRBV5-1 to TRBJ1-2, with D possibly TRBD1 on 6 matching bases. Germline V gives CDR1 SGHRS, CDR2 YFSETQ. The V end lost 4 bases, the J end lost 5 bases, and 9 bases lay between the germline ends. The CDR3 spans 12 residues. This chain's CDR3 is CASSAGQYGYTF. The CDR3 bases are TGCGCCAGCAGCGCCGGACAGTATGGCTACACCTTC.

This clone occurred once. The rearrangement uses TRBV11-2 and TRBJ2-3; D might be TRBD1 (5 bases). Germline assignment: CDR1 SGHAT and CDR2 FQNNGV. V was pared by 4 bases and J by 7 bases, with 15 bases between. The CDR3 runs 14 residues. The DNA of the CDR3 is TGTGCCAGCAGCTCACTAAACCAGGGTAATACGCAGTATTTT. Translation gives CASSSLNQGNTQYF.

The chain couples TRBV28 to TRBJ2-3, with 7 nucleotides matching TRBD1. This CDR3 spans 18 amino acids. Germline V gene sequence: CDR1 MDHEN, CDR2 SYDVKM. V trimming: 5 bases; J trimming: 0 bases; junction bases outside the gene matches: 14. The chain's CDR3 is CASSTYGLLTGSTDTQYF. The CDR3, as DNA: TGTGCCAGCAGTACTTATGGCCTCCTGACAGGGAGCACAGATACGCAGTATTTT.

This clone was counted a few times. For the CDR3, the DNA is TGCGCCAGCAGCCAAGTCGCCGGGGCGAGGAATCAGCCCCAGCATTTT. This sequence encodes CASSQVAGARNQPQHF. V and J are TRBV4-1 and TRBJ1-5; possible D gene TRBD1, 5 bases. The germline gives CDR1 MGHRA, CDR2 YSYEKL. V shed 1 base and J shed 4 bases, with 14 bases lying between them. The CDR3 loop spans 16 amino acids.

V gene TRBV24-1 combines with J gene TRBJ2-7; tentative D call: TRBD1 (5 bases). Germline lookup yields CDR1 KGHDR and CDR2 SFDVKD. V shed 8 bases and J shed 5 bases, with 18 bases lying between them. The length of the CDR3 is 14 residues. The DNA for the CDR3 is TGTGCCACCAAAGGGAAGGGGCCTACCGACGAGCAGTACTTC. Its protein is CATKGKGPTDEQYF.

This clone showed up just once. This rearrangement joins TRBV27 to TRBJ2-1, with a weak D call TRBD2 (5 bases). The germline V gene encodes CDR1 MNHEY and CDR2 SMNVEV (reference sequence). The CDR3 runs 14 residues. Trimming pared 5 bases from V and 6 bases from J, leaving 14 bases between. CDR3 residues: CASSPLARSNEQFF. The CDR3 DNA reads TGTGCCAGCAGTCCCCTAGCCCGATCCAATGAGCAGTTCTTC.

This sequence joins TRBV6-2 or TRBV6-3 and TRBJ2-3; the D gene could be TRBD1 or TRBD2 (5 bases each). Deletions cut 6 bases from V and 1 base from J, with 20 bases between. The CDR3 length is 17 residues. Germline CDR1 reads MNHEY; CDR2 reads SVGEGT. CDR3: CASSPSARDHGTDTQYF. The DNA of the CDR3 is TGTGCCAGCAGCCCCAGCGCGAGGGACCACGGCACAGATACGCAGTATTTT.

V and J are TRBV6-1 and TRBJ1-4; TRBD1 matches 8 bases. J was trimmed by 5 bases and V by 2 bases; bases with no gene match: 4. The CDR3 runs to 15 residues. Germline V lookup: CDR1 MNHNS, CDR2 SASEGT. In nucleotides, the CDR3 is TGTGCCAGCAGTGAAATAGGACAGGGAAATGAAAAACTGTTTTTT. Translation gives CASSEIGQGNEKLFF.

The sample holds one count of this clone. Compared with germline, one end of the junction differs, possibly owing to a read error. The genes are TRBV10-3 and TRBJ1-3; TRBD1 might be the D (5 bases). In germline, CDR1 is ENHRY, CDR2 SYGVKD. The CDR3 length is 13 residues. CDR3 amino acids: CAISTGAGSTIYF. The CDR3 DNA reads as TGTGCCATCAGTACAGGAGCGGGAAGCACCATATATTTT.